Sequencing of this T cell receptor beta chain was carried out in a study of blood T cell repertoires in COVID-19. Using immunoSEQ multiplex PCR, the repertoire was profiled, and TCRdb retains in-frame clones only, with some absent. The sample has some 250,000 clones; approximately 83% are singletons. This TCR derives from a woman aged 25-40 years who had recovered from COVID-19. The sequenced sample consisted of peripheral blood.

CDR3 in amino acids: CASSWGTALNTEAFF. The CDR3 region has the DNA TGCGCCAGCAGCTGGGGGACAGCGTTGAACACTGAAGCTTTCTTT. This chain connects TRBV5-1 to TRBJ1-1, with 7 bases matching TRBD1. Per germline, CDR1 SGHRS and CDR2 YFSETQ. The CDR3 is 15 residues long. The J segment lost 0 bases and the V segment lost 3 bases, leaving 5 bases of the junction unmatched.